Listed below are T cell receptor beta chains from one sample, sequenced in a study of post-analysis software for immune sequencing data. TCRdb processed the PCR reads anew with MiXCR; each CDR3 protein has one entry. Of 820,000 or so distinct CDR3 sequences listed, 53% are singletons. Sequencing was performed on blood. All receptors derive from a girl aged 10-17 years with multiple sclerosis. The CDR3 runs from the conserved cysteine through the conserved F or W. The D gene is left open where the match is weak. Clone size appears in some rows only: once, few, many, or a class for an expanded clone.

abundance,len,d_gene,v_gene,j_gene,CDR3aa,CDR3nt
-,14,TRBD1,TRBV29-1,TRBJ1-2,CSVERRQGDYGYTF,TGCAGCGTCGAACGACGACAGGGGGACTATGGCTACACCTTC
once,13,-,TRBV12-3/TRBV12-4,TRBJ2-1,CASSFLSDNEQFF,TGTGCCAGCAGTTTTTTGTCCGACAATGAGCAGTTCTTC
-,14,-,TRBV10-3,TRBJ2-3,CATGGTGPTDTQYF,TGTGCCACCGGGGGGACAGGCCCCACAGATACGCAGTATTTT
-,16,-,TRBV7-9,TRBJ2-7,CASSSPQGRIASEQYF,TGTGCCAGCAGCTCTCCCCAGGGGCGGATCGCCTCCGAGCAGTACTTC
-,14,-,TRBV11-1,TRBJ2-1,CASSLVPGDYEQFF,TGTGCCAGCAGCTTAGTCCCGGGGGATTATGAGCAGTTCTTC
-,14,TRBD2,TRBV20-1,TRBJ2-1,CSAGTSGSYNEQFF,TGCAGTGCTGGGACTAGCGGCTCCTACAATGAGCAGTTCTTC
once,14,-,TRBV29-1,TRBJ2-1,CSVSGERAYNEQFF,TGCAGCGTGTCAGGGGAGAGGGCTTACAATGAGCAGTTCTTC
few,15,TRBD1,TRBV11-1,TRBJ2-3,CASRTDRGLADTQYF,TGTGCCAGCAGAACGGACAGGGGATTGGCAGATACGCAGTATTTT
few,14,TRBD1,TRBV29-1,TRBJ1-2,CSVGQGRPRGGYTF,TGCAGCGTTGGACAGGGGCGTCCTCGGGGCGGCTACACCTTC
-,12,-,TRBV13,TRBJ2-7,CATQGGPHEQYF,TGTGCCACCCAGGGGGGTCCCCACGAGCAGTACTTC
few,16,TRBD1,TRBV25-1,TRBJ2-7,CASSELPGQGADEQYF,TGTGCCAGCAGTGAACTCCCGGGACAGGGGGCGGACGAGCAGTACTTC
few,12,-,TRBV29-1,TRBJ1-6,CSVGGGNSPLHF,TGCAGCGTCGGCGGAGGGAATTCACCCCTCCACTTT
few,13,-,TRBV7-2,TRBJ2-7,CASTLRSSYEQYF,TGTGCCAGCACCCTCCGCAGCTCCTACGAGCAGTACTTC
-,18,TRBD2,TRBV7-2,TRBJ2-5,CASSLELAGNLYQETQYF,TGTGCCAGCAGCTTAGAACTAGCGGGCAACCTATACCAAGAGACCCAGTACTTC
-,15,-,TRBV10-3,TRBJ2-1,CAISGWRDGNNEQFF,TGTGCCATCAGTGGTTGGCGGGATGGGAACAATGAGCAGTTCTTC
-,13,-,TRBV20-1,TRBJ2-7,CSAFRGVSYEQYF,TGCAGTGCCTTCCGCGGGGTATCCTACGAGCAGTACTTC
-,15,TRBD2,TRBV29-1,TRBJ2-1,CSVVGGRVTYNEQFF,TGCAGCGTTGTCGGCGGGAGGGTAACCTACAATGAGCAGTTCTTC
-,15,TRBD2,TRBV5-1,TRBJ2-7,CASADGSGRPYEQYF,TGCGCCAGCGCCGATGGAAGCGGGAGGCCATACGAGCAGTACTTC
few,15,-,TRBV12-5,TRBJ2-5,CASGLYEGGQETQYF,TGTGCTAGTGGTTTGTATGAAGGGGGCCAAGAGACCCAGTACTTC
-,15,TRBD2,TRBV10-3,TRBJ2-7,CAIRRTSGFSYVQYF,TGTGCCATCCGAAGGACTAGCGGATTCTCCTACGTGCAGTACTTC
-,15,-,TRBV18,TRBJ2-1,CASSPQGSLDNEQFF,TGTGCCAGCTCACCACAGGGGAGTCTGGACAATGAGCAGTTCTTC
-,14,-,TRBV7-2,TRBJ1-5,CASTSFEGGQPQHF,TGTGCCAGCACCTCTTTTGAGGGGGGACAGCCCCAGCATTTT
-,13,-,TRBV6-5,TRBJ2-5,CASSGHRHDEQYF,TGTGCCAGCAGTGGTCACAGGCACGATGAGCAGTACTTC
-,15,-,TRBV3-1,TRBJ2-5,CASSHPSSLAETQYF,TGTGCCAGCAGCCACCCCAGTAGTCTAGCGGAGACCCAGTACTTC
-,12,-,TRBV29-1,TRBJ1-1,CEIRDQNTEAFF,TGCGAAATCAGGGACCAGAACACTGAAGCTTTCTTT
-,15,TRBD1,TRBV6-5,TRBJ2-5,CASSYQGELTETQYF,TGTGCCAGCAGTTACCAGGGGGAGTTGACAGAGACCCAGTACTTC
few,12,-,TRBV29-1,TRBJ2-7,CSVAGGNYEQYF,TGCAGCGTTGCGGGGGGCAACTACGAGCAGTACTTC
-,16,-,TRBV15,TRBJ2-7,CATSRNIADSPLEQYF,TGTGCCACCAGCAGGAATATAGCGGATTCTCCTCTTGAGCAGTACTTC
-,13,TRBD1,TRBV2,TRBJ2-5,CASGGQGVETQYF,TGTGCCAGCGGGGGACAGGGGGTGGAGACCCAGTACTTC
-,11,-,TRBV20-1,TRBJ2-5,CSAQGVETQYF,TGCAGTGCTCAGGGCGTCGAGACCCAGTACTTC
few,16,TRBD2,TRBV20-1,TRBJ2-3,CSAPDRPSGSTDTQYF,TGCAGTGCCCCCGACCGTCCTAGCGGGAGCACAGATACGCAGTATTTT
-,15,TRBD1,TRBV5-1,TRBJ2-1,CASSQGQGIYNEQFF,TGCGCCAGCAGCCAGGGACAGGGGATTTACAATGAGCAGTTCTTC
-,18,TRBD2,TRBV4-1,TRBJ2-3,CASSQVAGAIASTDTQYF,TGCGCCAGCAGCCAAGTAGCGGGAGCCATTGCTAGCACAGATACGCAGTATTTT
few,16,-,TRBV29-1,TRBJ2-3,CSVEPRDIDGADTQYF,TGCAGCGTTGAACCCCGGGACATCGATGGGGCAGATACGCAGTATTTT
-,16,-,TRBV7-2,TRBJ2-7,CASSLEGWSSYNEQYF,TGTGCCAGCAGCTTAGAGGGGTGGAGCTCCTACAATGAGCAGTACTTC
-,16,TRBD2,TRBV20-1,TRBJ2-1,CSAREVGISGRNEQFF,TGCAGTGCTAGAGAGGTGGGGATTAGCGGGAGGAATGAGCAGTTCTTC
-,15,-,TRBV27,TRBJ1-2,CASSLSWQGGYGYTF,TGTGCCAGCAGTTTATCTTGGCAGGGCGGCTATGGCTACACCTTC
-,16,TRBD1,TRBV4-1,TRBJ1-5,CASSQVRTGSNQPQHF,TGCGCCAGCAGCCAAGTAAGGACAGGGTCCAATCAGCCCCAGCATTTT
once,12,-,TRBV20-1,TRBJ2-5,CSARRQGETQYF,TGCAGTGCTAGGCGGCAGGGGGAGACCCAGTACTTC